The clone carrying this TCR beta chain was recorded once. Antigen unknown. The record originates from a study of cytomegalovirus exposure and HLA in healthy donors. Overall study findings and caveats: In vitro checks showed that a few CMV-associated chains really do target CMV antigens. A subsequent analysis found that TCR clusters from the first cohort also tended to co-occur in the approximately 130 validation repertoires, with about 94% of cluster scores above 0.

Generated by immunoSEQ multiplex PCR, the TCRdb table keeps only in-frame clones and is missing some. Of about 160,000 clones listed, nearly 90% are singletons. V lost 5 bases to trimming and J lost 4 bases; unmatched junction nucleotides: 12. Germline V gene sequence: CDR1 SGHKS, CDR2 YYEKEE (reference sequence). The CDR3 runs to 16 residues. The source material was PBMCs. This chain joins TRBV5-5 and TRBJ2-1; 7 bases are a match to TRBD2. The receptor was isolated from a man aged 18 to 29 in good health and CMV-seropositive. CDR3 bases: TGTGCCAGCAGAAACCCGGGGGGTCAAGGTTACAATGAGCAGTTCTTC. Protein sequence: CASRNPGGQGYNEQFF.